Shown below are 28 T cell receptor beta chains from a single sample sequenced in a study of T cell responses to AZD1222 COVID-19 vaccine. Sequencing used immunoSEQ multiplex PCR; TCRdb keeps in-frame clones, though not all of them. The table includes roughly 150,000 clones, about nine tenths detected once. The sample was peripheral blood, taken 28 days after the second AZD1222 dose. The receptors originated from an adult who received the AZD1222 COVID-19 vaccine.

The chain is built from TRBV18 and TRBJ2-1; 8 bases agree with TRBD2. V trimming: 2 bases; J trimming: 2 bases; junction bases outside the gene matches: 8. CDR3 length equals 17 residues. Germline V lookup: CDR1 KGHSH, CDR2 LQKENI. The CDR3 is CASSPTSGRRTYNEQFF. CDR3 nucleotides: TGTGCCAGCTCACCAACCAGCGGGAGACGTACCTACAATGAGCAGTTCTTC.

The CDR3 sequence: CASSQGAPGLAGTAYEQYF. The DNA for the CDR3 is TGTGCCAGCAGCCAAGGGGCCCCGGGACTAGCGGGAACGGCGTACGAGCAGTACTTC. The chain employs TRBV4-2 and TRBJ2-7, with 13 bases fitting TRBD2. The trim removed 1 base at V and 4 bases at J, leaving 13 bases unmatched. The germline CDR1 and CDR2 sequences are LGHNA and YNFKEQ. The CDR3 sequence is 19 residues long.

This rearrangement joins TRBV6-6 to TRBJ1-2; D perhaps matches TRBD1 (5 bases). CDR3 length: 11 residues. Between the trimmed V and J ends, which lost 11 bases and 4 bases, there was a span of 11 bases. In germline, CDR1 is MNHNY, CDR2 SVGAGI (reference sequence). The CDR3 bases are TGTGCCGGTAAAGGGGTCTATGGCTACACCTTC. It is translated as CAGKGVYGYTF.

This chain connects TRBV4-2 to TRBJ1-6; the match to TRBD1 covers 7 bases. Trimming removed 0 bases from V and 0 bases from J; junction bases left unmatched: 8. CDR1 is LGHNA, CDR2 YNFKEQ, per germline. The CDR3 covers 19 residues. CDR3 region: CASSQEHRGLSSYNSPLHF. The CDR3 nucleotides are TGTGCCAGCAGCCAAGAACACAGGGGTTTAAGCTCCTATAATTCACCCCTCCACTTT.

The rearrangement links TRBV11-2 to TRBJ1-2; 7 nucleotides line up with TRBD1. Germline V gives CDR1 SGHAT, CDR2 FQNNGV. The length of the CDR3 is 15 residues. J lost 0 bases, V lost 5 bases, and 6 bases had no gene match. The CDR3 here is CASSPGTAANYGYTF. The CDR3 DNA reads as TGTGCCAGCAGCCCCGGGACAGCAGCTAACTATGGCTACACCTTC.

This chain uses TRBV3-1 (or the pseudogene TRBV3-2) with TRBJ1-6; maybe TRBD1 (6 bases). The germline V gene encodes CDR1 LGHDT and CDR2 YNNKEL (reference sequence). The CDR3 is 14 residues long. Trimming cost V 4 bases and J 8 bases, with 12 bases left between them. This CDR3 is CASSPDRSYSPLHF. In nucleotides, the CDR3 is TGTGCCAGCAGCCCCGACAGGAGTTATTCACCCCTCCACTTT.

The rearrangement joins TRBV19 to TRBJ2-4; 11 bases are a match to TRBD2. Germline V CDR1 and CDR2: LNHDA, SQIVND (reference sequence). The trim removed 6 bases at V and 8 bases at J, leaving 0 bases unmatched. The CDR3 spans 12 residues. The CDR3 is CASRLAGDIQYF. As DNA, the CDR3 is TGTGCCAGTAGACTAGCGGGAGACATTCAGTACTTC.

CDR3 DNA: TGTGCCAGCAGCGAAAGATATTTCAGGACAGCTCCCCTCGCTAGCGAGCAGTACTTC. As protein: CASSERYFRTAPLASEQYF. The rearrangement links TRBV3-1 (or the pseudogene TRBV3-2) to TRBJ2-7; tentative D call: TRBD1 (6 bases). V lost 5 bases and J lost 6, with 32 bases in between. CDR1 LGHDT and CDR2 YNNKEL come from the germline V gene (reference sequence). The CDR3 sequence is 19 residues long.

The CDR3 protein is CATQDRGVWNEQFF. As DNA, the CDR3 is TGTGCCACCCAAGACAGGGGGGTCTGGAATGAGCAGTTCTTC. The genes are TRBV6-5 and TRBJ2-1, with TRBD1 matching 9 bases. The CDR3 is 14 residues long. V lost 10 bases and J lost 7; bases outside the gene matches: 11. Germline values: CDR1 MNHEY, CDR2 SVGAGI.

This chain joins TRBV4-1 and TRBJ1-2, with 8 bases lining up with TRBD1. CDR1 is MGHRA, CDR2 YSYEKL, per germline. The CDR3 is 16 amino acids. The ends lost 1 base at V and 8 bases at J; junction bases unmatched: 12. The CDR3 sequence: CASSQGAGGPLGGYTF. CDR3 nucleotide sequence: TGCGCCAGCAGCCAAGGAGCAGGGGGCCCCCTAGGAGGCTACACCTTC.

There are a few counts of this clone. The genes are TRBV2 and TRBJ2-1; 12 nucleotides agree with TRBD2. Trimming cost V 2 bases and J 8 bases; bases outside gene matches: 7. Germline CDR1 and CDR2: SNHLY and FYNNEI. CDR3 size: 16 residues. In DNA, the CDR3 is TGTGCCAGCAGTGAATGGGCTAGCGGGGGGGTCCATGAGCAGTTCTTC. Protein sequence: CASSEWASGGVHEQFF.

The genes are TRBV2 and TRBJ1-1, with D uncertain. Looked up from germline, CDR1 is SNHLY and CDR2 is FYNNEI. V lost 6 bases and J 5 bases, leaving 10 bases between the germline ends. The CDR3 has 12 residues. CDR3 bases: TGTGCCAGCAGGCCGGGGAGTACTGAAGCTTTCTTT. As protein: CASRPGSTEAFF.

The chain recombines TRBV7-2 with TRBJ2-1, with 9 bases that match TRBD2. J gave up 5 bases and V 4 bases, and 6 bases lay outside the gene matches. CDR3 length: 15 residues. Germline V gives CDR1 SGHTA, CDR2 FQGNSA. The CDR3, as DNA: TGTGCCAGCAGCTGGAGCGGGGGGCTCCACAATGAGCAGTTCTTC. This gives the protein CASSWSGGLHNEQFF.

This chain connects TRBV9 to TRBJ2-7; 12 bases fit TRBD1. Germline CDR1 reads SGDLS; CDR2 reads YYNGEE. The CDR3 length is 19 residues. Trimming took 2 bases from V and 2 from J; bases not matched to a gene: 14. The CDR3 DNA follows: TGTGCCAGCAGCGTCTTACCGGGACAGGGGGCGGGGGAAACCTACGAGCAGTACTTC. Its translation: CASSVLPGQGAGETYEQYF.

The rearrangement joins TRBV19 to TRBJ2-1, with TRBD1 matching 7 bases. The J segment lost 0 bases and the V segment lost 5 bases, leaving 16 bases of the junction unmatched. The CDR3 runs 19 residues. From germline, CDR1 is LNHDA and CDR2 SQIVND (reference sequence). The chain's CDR3 is CASSLTQGQSVRSYNEQFF. CDR3 DNA: TGTGCCAGTAGTCTAACCCAGGGACAGAGCGTACGCTCCTACAATGAGCAGTTCTTC.

This chain links TRBV7-2 with TRBJ1-4, with D possibly TRBD1 on 5 matching bases. From germline, CDR1 is SGHTA and CDR2 FQGNSA. There are 14 residues in the CDR3. V was trimmed by 5 bases and J by 8 bases, leaving 15 bases between them. The chain's CDR3 is CASSGDGVREKLFF. In DNA, the CDR3 is TGTGCCAGCAGCGGGGACGGCGTCAGGGAAAAACTGTTTTTT.

This chain joins TRBV11-2 and TRBJ2-5, with 8 bases aligning to TRBD1. The CDR3 consists of 18 residues. Germline CDR1 SGHAT, CDR2 FQNNGV. Germline trimming cut 5 bases from V and 3 bases from J; bases unmatched to any gene: 17. The CDR3 loop is CASSPPAWRDRPEETQYF. CDR3 nucleotide sequence: TGTGCCAGCAGCCCACCGGCTTGGCGGGACAGGCCCGAAGAGACCCAGTACTTC.

J is TRBJ1-1 and V is TRBV7-2, with D maybe TRBD1 (6 bases). Trimming removed 2 bases at V and 3 bases at J, with 10 bases between. Germline V gives CDR1 SGHTA, CDR2 FQGNSA. The CDR3 is 14 amino acids. CDR3 loop: CASSLQGRDTEAFF. DNA for the CDR3: TGTGCCAGCAGCTTACAGGGGAGGGACACTGAAGCTTTCTTT.

This chain joins TRBV9 and TRBJ1-3, with no clear D. Germline V CDR1 and CDR2: SGDLS, YYNGEE. V dropped 4 bases and J dropped 0 bases, with 11 bases sitting between them. The CDR3 is 15 amino acids. The CDR3 coding sequence is TGTGCCAGCAGCCCAAACAGCATCTCTGGAAACACCATATATTTT. This encodes CASSPNSISGNTIYF.

V gene TRBV19 combines with J gene TRBJ1-1; 7 bases match TRBD1. The CDR3 contains 14 residues. The germline gives CDR1 LNHDA, CDR2 SQIVND (reference sequence). The V gene end was trimmed by 9 bases and the J gene end by 0 bases; junction bases not matched to a gene: 7. CDR3 residues: CASTGAGVNTEAFF. As DNA, the CDR3 is TGTGCCAGCACAGGGGCGGGGGTGAACACTGAAGCTTTCTTT. Looking up the rest from reference TRBV19 and TRBJ1-1 gives the full variable domain: DGGITQSPKYLFRKEGQNVTLSCEQNLNHDAMYWYRQDPGQGLRLIYYSQIVNDFQKGDIAEGYSVSREKKESFPLTVTSAQKNPTAFYLCASTGAGVNTEAFFGQGTRLTVV.

This chain links TRBV30 with TRBJ1-6; D gene uncertain. The CDR3 runs 11 residues. With 3 bases removed from V and 13 bases from J, the gap between germline ends came to 10 bases. Germline CDR1 is GTSNPN and CDR2 is SVGIG (reference sequence). The CDR3 nucleotides read TGTGCCTGGAGCACCGGAGGGCCCCTCCACTTT. It translates to CAWSTGGPLHF. Supplemented by reference TRBV30 and TRBJ1-6, the full variable domain reads SQTIHQWPATLVQPVGSPLSLECTVEGTSNPNLYWYRQAAGRGLQLLFYSVGIGQISSEVPQNLSASRPQDRQFILSSKKLLLSDSGFYLCAWSTGGPLHFGNGTRLTVT.

The CDR3 nucleotides are TGTGCCAGTAGTACTCTCGTTGGCACTGAAGCTTTCTTT. Translation gives CASSTLVGTEAFF. The chain recombines TRBV19 with TRBJ1-1; no definite D call. Germline lookup yields CDR1 LNHDA and CDR2 SQIVND (reference sequence). The CDR3 sequence is 13 residues long. V was pared by 4 bases and J by 4 bases, with 10 bases between. Full variable domain (outside the CDR3, taken from reference TRBV19 and TRBJ1-1): DGGITQSPKYLFRKEGQNVTLSCEQNLNHDAMYWYRQDPGQGLRLIYYSQIVNDFQKGDIAEGYSVSREKKESFPLTVTSAQKNPTAFYLCASSTLVGTEAFFGQGTRLTVV.

The rearrangement uses TRBV18 and TRBJ1-2; 8 positions agree with TRBD1. From germline, CDR1 is KGHSH and CDR2 LQKENI. This CDR3 contains 14 residues. V lost 2 bases to trimming and J lost 7 bases; unmatched junction nucleotides: 6. As DNA, the CDR3 is TGTGCCAGCTCACCATCGGACAGGGCTGGTGGCTACACCTTC. Protein product: CASSPSDRAGGYTF.

The chain couples TRBV28 to TRBJ2-6; no firm D call. Trimming cost V 2 bases and J 0 bases, with 8 bases left between them. Germline CDR1 reads MDHEN; CDR2 reads SYDVKM. The CDR3 is 16 residues long. The CDR3 reads CASSLRVISGANVLTF. The CDR3 bases are TGTGCCAGCAGTTTAAGGGTGATCTCTGGGGCCAACGTCCTGACTTTC.

The V and J genes are TRBV10-3 and TRBJ1-2; 7 nucleotides line up with TRBD1. Germline lookup yields CDR1 ENHRY and CDR2 SYGVKD. Unmatched junction bases numbered 0, after V lost 3 bases and J lost 5 bases. The length of the CDR3 is 12 residues. In DNA form, the CDR3 reads TGTGCCATCAGTGACAGGGGGTATGGCTACACCTTC. As protein: CAISDRGYGYTF.

Details on this clone: Compared with germline, one end of the junction differs, possibly owing to a read error. The chain couples TRBV7-6 to TRBJ2-1, with D possibly being TRBD2 (6 bases). CDR3 length equals 15 residues. CDR1 and CDR2 from the germline V gene are SGHVS and FNYEAQ. The DNA of the CDR3 is TGTGCCAGCACCTTAGGGGACTTAGGCTCAAATGAGCAGTTCTTC. It translates to CASTLGDLGSNEQFF.

This chain links TRBV21-1 with TRBJ1-6; TRBD1 is the table's D call, not checked against the DNA. TRBV21-1 is recorded as a pseudogene. The CDR3 spans 14 residues. Here the CDR3 DNA reads TGTGCCAGCAGCAATAGGACAGAAAATTCACCCCTCCACTTT. Translated, it gives CASSNRTENSPLHF.

This rearrangement joins TRBV6-5 to TRBJ1-1; D might be TRBD1 (5 bases). The CDR3 consists of 16 residues. Germline values: CDR1 MNHEY, CDR2 SVGAGI. V lost 0 bases to trimming and J lost 6 bases, with 17 bases between them. The CDR3 reads CASSYSGRTLGAEAFF. The CDR3 nucleotides are TGTGCCAGCAGTTACTCCGGGAGGACGCTGGGGGCTGAAGCTTTCTTT.